The 18 T cell receptor beta chains in this list originate from one sample, sequenced in a study of T cell clonality in common variable immunodeficiency. TCRdb keeps only in-frame clones here, not all; method: immunoSEQ multiplex PCR. The data show about 81,000 clones, with none appearing a single time. Sequenced material: peripheral blood mononuclear cells. Every receptor here comes from a person aged 18 to 69 in good health.

This clone has a count of ten or more. The read finishes 3 residues shy of the CDR3 end, and the germline J gene is used to complete it. The rearrangement uses TRBV24-1 and TRBJ2-7; TRBD1 aligns across 8 bases. After removal of 4 bases from V and 3 bases from J, the junction contained 10 bases not matched to a gene. Germline CDR1 KGHDR, CDR2 SFDVKD. The CDR3 consists of 16 residues. The CDR3 region is CATSDNLDRDRYEQYF. Partial CDR3 DNA: TGTGCCACCAGTGACAACTTGGACAGGGATCGCTACGAG.

This clone has at least ten counts. Coverage ceases 3 residues before the CDR3 finishes, and the germline J gene fills in the end. The chain uses TRBV18 and TRBJ1-4, with 9 bases aligning to TRBD1. CDR1 is KGHSH and CDR2 is LQKENI in the germline V gene. This CDR3 has 15 amino acids. Trimming took 1 base from V and 7 from J; bases not matched to a gene: 4. CDR3 DNA, as far as it was read: TGTGCCAGCTCACCACTCGACAGGGGGGCTGAAAAA. Its translation: CASSPLDRGAEK. The entire CDR3 sequence reads CASSPLDRGAEKLFF.

Many counts were recorded for this clone. Read data end 3 residues before the CDR3 end; the end is taken from the germline J gene. The chain uses TRBV30 and TRBJ2-6, with 12 nucleotides matching TRBD2. CDR1 is GTSNPN, CDR2 SVGIG, per germline (reference sequence). The trim removed 1 base at V and 0 bases at J, leaving 4 bases unmatched. The CDR3 is 18 residues long. The DNA read from the CDR3 is TGTGCCTGGAGTGCCCCGACTAGCGGGAGCTCTGGGGCCAACGTC. Protein sequence: CAWSAPTSGSSGANV. The CDR3, in full, reads CAWSAPTSGSSGANVLTF.

This clone was counted many times. The CDR3 end is not reached by the read, which stops 3 residues before it; the germline J gene fills it in. The chain couples TRBV12-3 or TRBV12-4 to TRBJ2-1; a possible D gene is TRBD2 (5 bases). Trimming stripped 2 bases from V and 0 bases from J, with 8 bases between. The CDR3 length is 15 residues. CDR3 residues: CASSLITSSYNEQFF. The DNA read from the CDR3 is TGTGCCAGCAGTTTAATTACTAGCTCCTACAATGAG.

This clone was seen repeatedly, ten times or more. The read halts 3 residues ahead of the CDR3 end, with the missing end drawn from the germline J gene. The chain combines TRBV30 with TRBJ1-2; 7 bases map to TRBD1. J was trimmed by 7 bases and V by 3 bases; bases with no gene match: 8. The CDR3 sequence is 13 residues long. CDR1 and CDR2 from the germline V gene are GTSNPN and SVGIG (reference sequence). The sequenced part of the CDR3 DNA is TGTGCCTGGAGCCCGCAGGGGGTTCGTGGC. Its translation: CAWSPQGVRG. In full, the CDR3 reads CAWSPQGVRGYTF.

This clone was counted at least ten times. The CDR3 extends 3 residues past the end of the read, so its final part is completed from the germline J gene. This rearrangement joins TRBV19 to TRBJ2-1, with D maybe TRBD2 (6 bases). Germline assignment: CDR1 LNHDA and CDR2 SQIVND (reference sequence). This CDR3 region has 13 residues. The V end was cut by 6 bases, the J end by 4 bases, with 10 bases between. CDR3 region: CASRLAFYNEQFF. CDR3 DNA (partial): TGTGCCAGTAGGCTAGCGTTTTACAATGAG.

The sample holds many counts of this clone. The sequenced fragment ends 3 residues before the CDR3 boundary, so the rest is inferred from the germline J gene. V gene TRBV5-1 combines with J gene TRBJ2-5, with a weak D call TRBD1 (6 bases). CDR1 and CDR2 from the germline V gene are SGHRS and YFSETQ. The CDR3 runs to 14 residues. The V end was cut by 0 bases, the J end by 0 bases, with 6 bases between. CDR3 loop: CASSLGTDQETQYF. CDR3 bases read: TGCGCCAGCAGCTTGGGGACAGACCAAGAGACC.

This clone was observed many times. The CDR3 extends 3 residues past the end of the read, so its final part is completed from the germline J gene. The chain links TRBV7-2 to TRBJ2-7; D gene uncertain. This CDR3 comprises 14 residues. Trimming took 0 bases from V and 1 from J, leaving 7 bases between them. Germline V gene sequence: CDR1 SGHTA, CDR2 FQGNSA. The CDR3 bases that were read are TGTGCCAGCAGCTTAGCCCGACTGTCCTACGAG. As protein: CASSLARLSYE. The CDR3 as a whole reads CASSLARLSYEQYF.

This clone was seen at least ten times. Read coverage stops 3 residues before the CDR3 terminus; the germline J gene supplies the remainder. The rearrangement links TRBV2 to TRBJ1-5; the D is unclear. The V and J ends lost 4 bases and 0 bases respectively, with 13 bases between them. The CDR3 loop spans 16 amino acids. Germline V CDR1 and CDR2: SNHLY, FYNNEI. CDR3 DNA, as far as it was read: TGTGCCAGCAGTGTGGGCAGAAATTATAGCAATCAGCCC. Its translation: CASSVGRNYSNQP. The whole CDR3 is CASSVGRNYSNQPQHF.

Many counts were recorded for this clone. The read stops 3 residues short of the end of the CDR3; the missing end is completed from the germline J gene. This rearrangement joins TRBV20-1 to TRBJ2-5; 11 nucleotides agree with TRBD2. The V and J ends lost 3 bases and 2 bases, in that order; junction bases with no gene match: 5. Germline V gives CDR1 DFQATT, CDR2 SNEGSKA (reference sequence). The CDR3 has 15 amino acids. CDR3 residues: CSASPSGRSQETQYF. Incomplete CDR3 DNA: TGCAGTGCTAGTCCTAGCGGGAGGTCGCAAGAGACC.

The sample holds many counts of this clone. The CDR3 is cut off 3 residues early in the read; its end comes from the germline J gene. V is TRBV20-1 and J is TRBJ2-4, with TRBD2 matching over 8 bases. V dropped 7 bases and J dropped 0; count of bases not matched to a gene: 11. There are 16 residues in the CDR3. Germline loops: CDR1 DFQATT, CDR2 SNEGSKA (reference sequence). The covered CDR3 bases are TGCAGTGGTCTAGGGGCTAGCGGGCTAGCCAAAAACATT. This gives the protein CSGLGASGLAKNI. The full CDR3 reads CSGLGASGLAKNIQYF.

This clone has a count of ten or more. The read gets to within 3 residues of the CDR3 end, and the germline J gene fills in the rest. V gene TRBV20-1 combines with J gene TRBJ2-5, with 13 bases aligning to TRBD2. V shed 5 bases and J 6 bases; nucleotides not matched to a gene: 6. Germline V gene sequence: CDR1 DFQATT, CDR2 SNEGSKA (reference sequence). The CDR3 is 14 amino acids. CDR3 DNA, as far as it was read: TGCAGTGCTTCCGGGACTAGCGGGAAGAAGACC. Its translation: CSASGTSGKKT. The complete CDR3 reads CSASGTSGKKTQYF.

This clone was found many times. The CDR3 end falls 3 residues outside the read, so it is completed with the germline J gene. The V and J genes are TRBV25-1 and TRBJ1-2, with 11 bases fitting TRBD1. Germline V lookup: CDR1 MGHDK, CDR2 SYGVNS. The CDR3 totals 14 residues. CDR3 region: CASSIGTGGIGYTF. The DNA read from the CDR3 is TGTGCCAGCAGTATCGGGACAGGGGGAATCGGC.

This clone was counted at least ten times. Read sequence stops 3 residues before the CDR3 end, and the germline J gene provides the missing end. V and J are TRBV5-6 and TRBJ2-3, with TRBD1 matching 9 bases. Germline-derived CDR1 and CDR2 are SGHDT and YYEEEE. The CDR3 is made up of 15 amino acids. With 3 bases clipped from V and 3 bases from J, the junction kept 5 bases outside the gene matches. Partial CDR3 DNA: TGTGCCAGCAGCTCCGGGACAGGGCGGACAGATACG. Its protein product is CASSSGTGRTDT. The CDR3 in full is CASSSGTGRTDTQYF.

Notes on this clone: The CDR3 end lies 3 residues beyond the end of the read and is filled in from the germline J gene. This chain connects TRBV11-2 to TRBJ2-7; D gene unclear. The CDR3 has 15 amino acids. The V and J ends lost 5 bases and 1 base respectively, with 15 bases between them. From germline, CDR1 is SGHAT and CDR2 FQNNGV. Partial CDR3 DNA: TGTGCCAGCAGCCCCTTCAGATCCCGTTCCTACGAG. Protein: CASSPFRSRSYE. The full CDR3 is CASSPFRSRSYEQYF. The full variable domain, in which reference TRBV11-2 and TRBJ2-7 provide the parts outside the CDR3, is EAGVAQSPRYKIIEKRQSVAFWCNPISGHATLYWYQQILGQGPKLLIQFQNNGVVDDSQLPKDRFSAERLKGVDSTLKIQPAKLEDSAVYLCASSPFRSRSYEQYFGPGTRLTVT.

A remark on this clone: The read ends 3 residues shy of where the CDR3 ends; the end is completed using the germline J gene. J is TRBJ1-5 and V is TRBV6-7; the D gene is possibly TRBD1 (6 bases). TRBV6-7 is marked as an open reading frame, function uncertain. Trimming removed 5 bases from V and 0 bases from J, with 20 bases in between. This CDR3 spans 18 amino acids. The CDR3 DNA, read in part, is TGTGCCAGCAGTCCCCGGGACACCGCTCCCCATAGCAATCAGCCC. Its translation: CASSPRDTAPHSNQP. The whole CDR3 region reads CASSPRDTAPHSNQPQHF.

In its sample, this clone was seen many times. The read is 3 residues too short to cover the CDR3 end, so that end is filled in from the germline J gene. The rearrangement joins TRBV5-8 to TRBJ2-1, with D perhaps matching TRBD2 (6 bases). The CDR3 runs to 14 residues. V lost 0 bases and J lost 8, with 12 bases in between. CDR1 SGHTS and CDR2 YDEGEE come from the germline V gene. The part of the CDR3 DNA that was read is TGTGCCAGCAGCTTGGTATCTAGCGTCGATGAG. Encoded protein: CASSLVSSVDE. The full-length CDR3 reads as CASSLVSSVDEQFF.

For this clone: An end of the junction does not agree with germline; a read error may underlie this. From the germline J gene comes the end of the CDR3, since the read stops 3 residues before it. The genes are TRBV7-9 and TRBJ2-7; D uncertain. CDR1 and CDR2 from the germline V gene are SEHNR and FQNEAQ (reference sequence). The CDR3 length is 13 residues. CDR3 sequence reads: CSSSLVAAYEQYF. The sequenced part of the CDR3 DNA is TGTTCCAGCAGCTTAGTCGCAGCCTACGAG.